The 27 T cell receptor beta chains listed next were all sequenced from one sample in a study of shared clonotypes between healthy human individuals. Clones were sequenced by immunoSEQ multiplex PCR, and TCRdb holds only the in-frame ones, with some missing. Here the sample spans fewer than 1.4 million clones, about four fifths being singletons. Specimen: memory CD4+ T cells from PBMCs. Described subset: CD45RA-negative fraction. These receptors were taken from a man between 18 and 29 years old in good health. Some clones in this sample may be carry-over from other donors' samples.

The genes are TRBV7-8 and TRBJ2-3; D gene uncertain. The V gene's germline CDR1 is SGHVS and CDR2 FQNEAQ. The CDR3 has 14 residues. V was trimmed by 0 bases and J by 7 bases, leaving 11 bases between them. The CDR3 DNA follows: TGTGCCAGCAGCTTAGCGGGGTCCCGTAATACGCAGTATTTT. Translated: CASSLAGSRNTQYF.

This clone was observed a handful of times. The same CDR3 is also encoded by other DNA sequences in this sample. DNA of the CDR3: TGCAGTGCTTCCTACGAGCAGTACTTC. Translated, it gives CSASYEQYF. The chain combines TRBV20-1 with TRBJ2-7; D unclear. The CDR3 extends over 9 amino acids. Trimming removed 5 bases at V and 1 base at J, with 0 bases between. Looked up from germline, CDR1 is DFQATT and CDR2 is SNEGSKA (reference sequence).

This clone was recorded only once. The chain couples TRBV11-2 to TRBJ1-1; D ambiguous. The V gene's germline CDR1 is SGHAT and CDR2 FQNNGV. The CDR3 is 13 residues long. The V and J ends lost 5 bases and 7 bases respectively, with 14 bases between them. CDR3 loop: CASSQAPVVEAFF. Here the CDR3 DNA reads TGTGCCAGCAGCCAAGCACCGGTGGTTGAAGCTTTCTTT.

V and J are TRBV5-6 and TRBJ1-3; tentative D call: TRBD1 (5 bases). Trimming cost V 2 bases and J 0 bases, with 9 bases left between them. CDR1 SGHDT and CDR2 YYEEEE come from the germline V gene. CDR3 size: 15 residues. CDR3 bases: TGTGCCAGCAGCTTCGGGGCAAACTCTGGAAACACCATATATTTT. It codes for CASSFGANSGNTIYF.

The chain uses TRBV5-1 and TRBJ1-1; D remains unclear. The V end was cut by 8 bases, the J end by 6 bases, with 20 bases between. There are 14 residues in the CDR3. Germline-derived CDR1 and CDR2 are SGHRS and YFSETQ. The DNA for the CDR3 is TGCGCCAGTTCTAAGGGTCTAGGGTTTTCTGAAGCTTTCTTT. This sequence encodes CASSKGLGFSEAFF.

The genes are TRBV2 and TRBJ2-5, with D unresolved. The CDR3 runs 11 residues. Per the germline V gene, CDR1 is SNHLY and CDR2 is FYNNEI. With 5 bases removed from V and 5 bases from J, the gap between germline ends came to 6 bases. The CDR3 reads CASSTRETQYF. CDR3 nucleotide sequence: TGTGCCAGCAGTACCAGGGAGACCCAGTACTTC.

In the case of this clone: Other DNA sequences in the sample encode the same CDR3. The J gene is TRBJ1-5, the V gene TRBV7-2, with D unresolved. Per germline, CDR1 SGHTA and CDR2 FQGNSA. The CDR3 consists of 13 residues. Trimming pared 3 bases from V and 0 bases from J, leaving 3 bases between. The DNA for the CDR3 is TGTGCCAGCAGCTTTCGTAGCAATCAGCCCCAGCATTTT. The encoded protein is CASSFRSNQPQHF.

This chain's CDR3 is CASSLRGGNTDTQYF. CDR3 sequence (DNA): TGTGCCAGCAGCTTGAGAGGGGGTAACACAGATACGCAGTATTTT. V gene TRBV5-6 combines with J gene TRBJ2-3, with TRBD1 as a possible D gene (6 bases). The CDR3 consists of 15 residues. Trimming pared 1 base from V and 2 bases from J, leaving 11 bases between. The germline V gene encodes CDR1 SGHDT and CDR2 YYEEEE.

CDR3 bases: TGTGCCAGCTCCGGGACCTCCGATGAAAAACTGTTTTTT. Protein sequence: CASSGTSDEKLFF. This rearrangement joins TRBV10-3 to TRBJ1-4; D possibly corresponds to TRBD1 (5 bases). V was pared by 10 bases and J by 6 bases, with 15 bases between. The CDR3 has 13 residues. Germline V CDR1 and CDR2: ENHRY, SYGVKD.

The rearrangement joins TRBV11-2 to TRBJ2-2; D unclear. The CDR3 runs to 14 residues. CDR1 and CDR2 from the germline V gene are SGHAT and FQNNGV. Trimming pared 5 bases from V and 6 bases from J, leaving 13 bases between. The CDR3 region is CASSLTAIAGELFF. In DNA, the CDR3 is TGTGCCAGCAGCCTTACTGCGATCGCCGGGGAGCTGTTTTTT.

The V gene is TRBV18, the J gene TRBJ2-6; D might be TRBD1 or TRBD2, each matching 5 bases. The germline CDR1 and CDR2 sequences are KGHSH and LQKENI. The CDR3 runs 15 residues. V gave up 3 bases and J gave up 2 bases, with 8 bases separating them. The DNA of the CDR3 is TGTGCCAGCTCACCTCAGGGACCTGGGGCCAACGTCCTGACTTTC. It codes for CASSPQGPGANVLTF.

This chain uses TRBV25-1 with TRBJ1-3, with D maybe TRBD1 (5 bases). With 3 bases removed from V and 1 base from J, the gap between germline ends came to 10 bases. This CDR3 comprises 15 residues. Per the germline V gene, CDR1 is MGHDK and CDR2 is SYGVNS. The CDR3 DNA sequence: TGTGCCAGCAGTGATCTGGGGGGGTCTGGAAACACCATATATTTT. Amino acid sequence: CASSDLGGSGNTIYF.

The sample holds one count of this clone. The chain is built from TRBV5-6 and TRBJ2-7; a possible D gene is TRBD2 (5 bases). The V end lost 7 bases, the J end lost 5 bases, and 22 bases lay between the germline ends. This CDR3 region has 15 residues. Germline values: CDR1 SGHDT, CDR2 YYEEEE. CDR3 sequence: CASQRNGIRVNEQYF. In nucleotides, the CDR3 is TGTGCCAGCCAACGCAACGGGATCAGAGTGAACGAGCAGTACTTC.

The chain uses TRBV18 and TRBJ1-4, with D perhaps matching TRBD1 (6 bases). Germline assignment: CDR1 KGHSH and CDR2 LQKENI. Trimming shortened V by 5 bases and J by 8 bases, and 15 bases separated the two germline ends. This CDR3 contains 14 residues. In DNA form, the CDR3 reads TGTGCCAGCTCAATTAATACAGGGTACGAAAAACTGTTTTTT. Translated: CASSINTGYEKLFF. Together with reference TRBV18 and TRBJ1-4, the CDR3 gives the full variable domain: NAGVMQNPRHLVRRRGQEARLRCSPMKGHSHVYWYRQLPEEGLKFMVYLQKENIIDESGMPKERFSAEFPKEGPSILRIQQVVRGDSAAYFCASSINTGYEKLFFGSGTQLSVL.

The chain has TRBV5-1 and TRBJ1-1; maybe TRBD1 (5 bases). The V gene's germline CDR1 is SGHRS and CDR2 YFSETQ. This CDR3 comprises 14 residues. With 0 bases removed from V and 5 bases from J, the gap between germline ends came to 11 bases. CDR3 in DNA: TGCGCCAGCAGCTTGGTTGAGGGGAGGACTGAAGCTTTCTTT. Translation gives CASSLVEGRTEAFF.

This chain connects TRBV29-1 to TRBJ1-3, with D possibly TRBD1 on 5 matching bases. CDR3 length equals 14 residues. V lost 1 base to trimming and J lost 3 bases, with 10 bases between them. From germline, CDR1 is SQVTM and CDR2 ANQGSEA. CDR3 nucleotides: TGCAGCGTTGAAGCGCAGGGTCGTGGAAACACCATATATTTT. Amino acid sequence: CSVEAQGRGNTIYF.

The CDR3 sequence: CASSPDRDGGAFF. Written as DNA, the CDR3 is TGTGCCAGCAGCCCCGACAGGGATGGTGGAGCTTTCTTT. The chain carries TRBV11-3 and TRBJ1-1; 7 bases match TRBD1. This CDR3 has 13 amino acids. The ends lost 5 bases at V and 10 bases at J; junction bases unmatched: 10. From germline, CDR1 is SGHNT and CDR2 YENEEA.

This clone occurred many times. The rearrangement uses TRBV10-3 and TRBJ2-7, with D possibly being TRBD1 or TRBD2 (5 bases each). CDR3 length equals 15 residues. The V end was cut by 3 bases, the J end by 5 bases, with 17 bases between. Germline V gives CDR1 ENHRY, CDR2 SYGVKD. The CDR3 DNA reads as TGTGCCATCAGTGATAACCAGAGGGTAGGGGACGAGCAGTACTTC. It yields the protein CAISDNQRVGDEQYF.

The CDR3 bases are TGTGCCAGCAGCCGAGGGACGGCCAACGCCGGGGAGCTGTTTTTT. It is translated as CASSRGTANAGELFF. The chain recombines TRBV6-5 with TRBJ2-2, with D perhaps being TRBD1 or TRBD2 (5 bases each). The CDR3 length is 15 residues. V dropped 6 bases and J dropped 6 bases, with 17 bases sitting between them. The germline CDR1 and CDR2 sequences are MNHEY and SVGAGI.

This clone was detected only once. The chain carries TRBV4-1 and TRBJ1-2; 7 bases are shared with TRBD1. Germline loops: CDR1 MGHRA, CDR2 YSYEKL. V trimming: 3 bases; J trimming: 7 bases; junction bases outside the gene matches: 8. The length of the CDR3 is 14 residues. The CDR3 protein is CASSQSGTDVGYTF. The CDR3 DNA is TGCGCCAGCAGCCAGTCAGGGACAGATGTTGGCTACACCTTC.

The chain is built from TRBV6-6 and TRBJ1-2; no clear D. Trimming cost V 2 bases and J 1 base, with 11 bases left between them. The CDR3 consists of 15 residues. Per germline, CDR1 MNHNY and CDR2 SVGAGI (reference sequence). The CDR3, as DNA: TGTGCCAGCAGTTACCGCCTACACCTTAACTATGGCTACACCTTC. Protein product: CASSYRLHLNYGYTF.

The V call is TRBV21-1, the J call TRBJ1-4; the tabulated D call, TRBD1, remains unverified against the DNA. TRBV21-1 is shown as a pseudogene. The CDR3 is 17 residues long. CDR3 protein: CASSKAGRDQINEKLFF. DNA of the CDR3: TGTGCCAGCAGCAAAGCCGGCAGGGATCAAATTAATGAAAAACTGTTTTTT.

The sample holds one count of this clone. This chain uses TRBV9 with TRBJ2-7, with 9 bases identical to TRBD1. J gave up 5 bases and V 3 bases, and 6 bases lay outside the gene matches. CDR3 size: 14 residues. Germline V gene data show CDR1 as SGDLS and CDR2 as YYNGEE. The DNA for the CDR3 is TGTGCCAGCAGCGCAGGACAGGGGACGAACGAGCAGTACTTC. Encoded protein: CASSAGQGTNEQYF.

In its sample, this clone was seen once. The chain uses TRBV5-4 and TRBJ2-2; a possible D gene is TRBD2 (6 bases). This CDR3 contains 17 residues. Trimming removed 5 bases from V and 4 bases from J, with 21 bases in between. CDR1 SGHNT and CDR2 YYREEE come from the germline V gene (reference sequence). Here the CDR3 DNA reads TGTGCCAGCAGTTCCCGCCTGGGGGGAGAGGGCACCGGGGAGCTGTTTTTT. It codes for CASSSRLGGEGTGELFF.

The chain couples TRBV25-1 to TRBJ1-1; perhaps TRBD1 as D (5 bases). Germline loops: CDR1 MGHDK, CDR2 SYGVNS. The V gene lost 6 bases and the J gene lost 1 base, with 15 bases spanning the gap. The CDR3 covers 15 residues. CDR3: CASSPPGLANTEAFF. As DNA, the CDR3 is TGTGCCAGCAGCCCCCCAGGGTTGGCGAACACTGAAGCTTTCTTT.

The chain is built from TRBV29-1 and TRBJ2-1, with D unclear. V lost 3 bases to trimming and J lost 8 bases, with 8 bases between them. The germline gives CDR1 SQVTM, CDR2 ANQGSEA. This CDR3 comprises 11 residues. The CDR3 bases are TGCAGCGTTGACAGGACCGATGAGCAGTTCTTC. Translation: CSVDRTDEQFF.

The gene calls are TRBV11-2 and TRBJ2-3, with a weak D call TRBD2 (5 bases). This CDR3 has 15 amino acids. Trimming cost V 0 bases and J 3 bases, with 10 bases left between them. Germline V CDR1 and CDR2: SGHAT, FQNNGV. CDR3 region: CASSLELVVTDTQYF. The CDR3 DNA follows: TGTGCCAGCAGCTTAGAACTAGTAGTTACAGATACGCAGTATTTT. The full variable domain, in which reference TRBV11-2 and TRBJ2-3 provide the parts outside the CDR3, is EAGVAQSPRYKIIEKRQSVAFWCNPISGHATLYWYQQILGQGPKLLIQFQNNGVVDDSQLPKDRFSAERLKGVDSTLKIQPAKLEDSAVYLCASSLELVVTDTQYFGPGTRLTVL.